This T cell receptor (beta chain) was sequenced during a study of human T cells and chemical hapten exposure. Study as a whole: Yields of TCR per sample differed, chiefly owing to small differences in pooled library volume. Whole-study results and caveats: Significantly more large CDR3 similarity clusters arose among expanded TCRs than among controls.

TCRdb redid the calling of the RACE reads with MiXCR, one entry per CDR3 protein. This repertoire shows about 400,000 distinct CDR3 sequences, under 6.5% found once; its top ten account for roughly 5.4%. Time point given: patch test 2, 6 weeks after DPC sensitization. Treatment: therapeutic diphenylcyclopropenone sensitization with weekly scalp DPC. Unfractionated whole blood yielded total RNA. The CDR3 has 13 amino acids. The germline V gene encodes CDR1 SEHNR and CDR2 FQNEAQ (reference sequence). V was clipped by 3 bases and J by 0 bases, with 3 bases between them. This clonotype has more than one count but fewer than ten. Its antigen is unknown.

This receptor was obtained from a woman in her late teens or twenties with alopecia areata. Some clones in this sample may be carry-over from other donors' samples. Material: whole blood, obtained in connection with sensitization to the hapten diphenylcyclopropenone (DPC). The chain joins TRBV7-9 to TRBJ2-1; no clear D. The DNA for the CDR3 is TGTGCCAGCAGCTTTGTCTCCTACAATGAGCAGTTCTTC. This encodes CASSFVSYNEQFF.